Each of the 18 T cell receptor beta chains below was sequenced from the same sample in a study of response to subunit inactivated influenza vaccine. TCRdb ran MiXCR on the RT-PCR reads and lists one entry per CDR3 protein. The table has about 520,000 distinct CDR3 sequences, less than 7.5% seen once. The sequenced sample was PBMCs from blood, obtained less than 30 months after vaccination. These receptors were taken from a man aged 50-75 years who received an inactivated influenza vaccine.

In its sample, this clonotype was seen many times. V gene TRBV27 combines with J gene TRBJ2-5, with TRBD2 matching 7 bases. V lost 4 bases and J lost 5; bases outside the gene matches: 1. Germline V CDR1 and CDR2: MNHEY, SMNVEV (reference sequence). The CDR3 has 12 residues. CDR3 bases: TGTGCCAGCAGTTACGGGGGGGAGACCCAGTACTTC. Protein: CASSYGGETQYF.

This clonotype was counted ten times or more. The J gene is TRBJ2-1, the V gene TRBV11-2; 7 bases are shared with TRBD1. Trimming at V came to 5 bases and at J to 8 bases, leaving 12 bases not matched to a gene. The CDR3 has 15 amino acids. The V gene's germline CDR1 is SGHAT and CDR2 FQNNGV. CDR3 nucleotides: TGTGCCAGCAGCCGCCACAGGGGCCAAGGGTATGAGCAGTTCTTC. Its protein is CASSRHRGQGYEQFF.

This chain joins TRBV20-1 and TRBJ2-5; 8 nucleotides align to TRBD2. CDR1 is DFQATT and CDR2 is SNEGSKA in the germline V gene (reference sequence). V lost 1 base to trimming and J lost 5 bases; unmatched junction nucleotides: 9. This CDR3 is 15 amino acids long. In DNA form, the CDR3 reads TGCAGTGCTAGAGGGAGGCGGGGGGAAGGGGAGACCCAGTACTTC. Protein: CSARGRRGEGETQYF.

This clonotype was found a few times. The chain joins TRBV7-9 to TRBJ1-2; 7 bases are a match to TRBD1. V trimming: 4 bases; J trimming: 8 bases; junction bases outside the gene matches: 7. Per the germline V gene, CDR1 is SEHNR and CDR2 is FQNEAQ (reference sequence). This CDR3 contains 13 residues. CDR3 DNA sequence: TGTGCCAGCAGCTGGGACAGCGATGGAGGCTACACCTTC. Translating gives CASSWDSDGGYTF.

A few counts support this clonotype. The gene calls are TRBV19 and TRBJ2-1; maybe TRBD2 (6 bases). V lost 3 bases to trimming and J lost 0 bases, with 9 bases between them. CDR3 length: 15 amino acids. Germline assignment: CDR1 LNHDA and CDR2 SQIVND (reference sequence). The CDR3 sequence is CASSIFGSSYNEQFF. CDR3 bases: TGTGCCAGTAGTATTTTCGGGAGCTCCTACAATGAGCAGTTCTTC.

The chain has TRBV6-5 and TRBJ1-1, with D uncertain. Germline V gives CDR1 MNHEY, CDR2 SVGAGI. This CDR3 spans 19 amino acids. V was shortened by 2 bases and J by 1 base, with 23 bases between the two germline ends. As DNA, the CDR3 is TGTGCCAGCAGTTACGATTTTCGGTCGCAAACGGATCCGAACACTGAAGCTTTCTTT. Amino acids: CASSYDFRSQTDPNTEAFF.

The rearrangement links TRBV7-9 to TRBJ2-7; 7 bases are shared with TRBD2. Germline values: CDR1 SEHNR, CDR2 FQNEAQ (reference sequence). The CDR3 is 16 residues long. The V segment lost 4 bases and the J segment 0 bases; nucleotides outside the gene matches: 9. This chain's CDR3 is CASSSLADISSYEQYF. The CDR3 DNA is TGTGCCAGCAGCTCGCTAGCGGACATTAGCTCCTACGAGCAGTACTTC.

This clonotype has a count of ten or more. The rearrangement joins TRBV6-5 to TRBJ2-2; D is uncertain. The CDR3 loop spans 15 amino acids. With 0 bases removed from V and 4 bases from J, the gap between germline ends came to 9 bases. Looked up from germline, CDR1 is MNHEY and CDR2 is SVGAGI. The CDR3 loop reads CASSYSRQATGELFF. In DNA form, the CDR3 reads TGTGCCAGCAGTTACTCGCGGCAGGCCACCGGGGAGCTGTTTTTT.

This chain links TRBV12-3 or TRBV12-4 with TRBJ2-1; TRBD2 might be the D (6 bases). The CDR3 runs 15 residues. V lost 2 bases and J lost 9, with 17 bases in between. CDR3 region: CASSLMGGRVGEQFF. The CDR3 region has the DNA TGTGCCAGCAGTTTAATGGGGGGTCGGGTTGGTGAGCAGTTCTTC.

This clonotype was found a few times. The rearrangement joins TRBV12-3 or TRBV12-4 to TRBJ2-2; D may be TRBD2 (6 bases). CDR3 size: 19 residues. Trimming pared 4 bases from V and 0 bases from J, leaving 21 bases between. The CDR3 region has the DNA TGTGCCAGCAGTTGGACCCGGCGGGGCGTCGCCCCGAACACCGGGGAGCTGTTTTTT. Translation: CASSWTRRGVAPNTGELFF.

The gene calls are TRBV9 and TRBJ2-5, with TRBD1 identical over 7 bases. Germline V gene sequence: CDR1 SGDLS, CDR2 YYNGEE. The V and J ends lost 3 bases and 2 bases, in that order; junction bases with no gene match: 7. The CDR3 is made up of 15 amino acids. The CDR3 reads CASSGGSGGQETQYF. The CDR3 bases are TGTGCCAGCAGCGGAGGTTCAGGGGGACAAGAGACCCAGTACTTC.

This clonotype occurred many times. The chain couples TRBV15 to TRBJ2-1, with TRBD2 identical over 13 bases. The trim removed 0 bases at V and 7 bases at J, leaving 3 bases unmatched. The CDR3 runs to 16 residues. CDR1 LNHNV and CDR2 YYDKDF come from the germline V gene (reference sequence). This CDR3 is CATSRETSGRGNEQFF. In DNA, the CDR3 is TGTGCCACCAGCAGAGAAACTAGCGGGAGGGGGAATGAGCAGTTCTTC.

This clonotype has more than one count but fewer than ten. The chain combines TRBV15 with TRBJ2-1; possibly TRBD2 for D (6 bases). The germline V gene encodes CDR1 LNHNV and CDR2 YYDKDF (reference sequence). The CDR3 contains 17 residues. Trimming removed 0 bases from V and 1 base from J, with 13 bases in between. CDR3 sequence (DNA): TGTGCCACCAGCAGAGATTCCCGGGAGAGGTCCTACAATGAGCAGTTCTTC. Translation: CATSRDSRERSYNEQFF.

CDR3 protein: CASSQLGGYEQYF. CDR3 nucleotides: TGCGCCAGCAGCCAACTGGGGGGCTACGAGCAGTACTTC. This sequence joins TRBV23-1 and TRBJ2-7, with D perhaps matching TRBD2 (6 bases). TRBV23-1 carries the ORF label, with uncertain function. This CDR3 has 13 amino acids. V was shortened by 6 bases and J by 3 bases, with 12 bases between the two germline ends.

This clonotype was detected only a few times. The rearrangement links TRBV12-3 or TRBV12-4 to TRBJ1-3; D gene uncertain. This CDR3 spans 15 amino acids. V was clipped by 4 bases and J by 0 bases, with 10 bases between them. The CDR3 spells CASSSREHSGNTIYF. The CDR3 region has the DNA TGTGCCAGCAGTTCAAGGGAGCACTCTGGAAACACCATATATTTT.

This chain connects TRBV10-3 to TRBJ2-1; D perhaps matches TRBD2 (6 bases). V was cut by 4 bases and J by 2 bases, with 9 bases left in between. There are 14 residues in the CDR3. Germline CDR1 reads ENHRY; CDR2 reads SYGVKD. CDR3 sequence: CAISGRGTYNEQFF. The DNA for the CDR3 is TGTGCCATCAGTGGGCGCGGGACCTACAATGAGCAGTTCTTC.

The chain employs TRBV20-1 and TRBJ2-7; TRBD2 is a possible D gene (6 bases). The V gene's germline CDR1 is DFQATT and CDR2 SNEGSKA (reference sequence). The CDR3 is 14 residues long. The V and J ends lost 1 base and 2 bases respectively, with 12 bases between them. The CDR3 DNA reads as TGCAGTGCTAGAGGAAGAGGCGGGACCTACGAGCAGTACTTC. Its protein product is CSARGRGGTYEQYF.

Only a few counts were recorded for this clonotype. This chain links TRBV5-1 with TRBJ2-1; TRBD2 matches at 8 bases. The germline V gene has CDR1 SGHRS and CDR2 YFSETQ. This CDR3 comprises 15 residues. V was clipped by 2 bases and J by 10 bases; unmatched bases: 11. The CDR3 loop reads CASSFGGTSIWEQFF. CDR3 nucleotide sequence: TGCGCCAGCAGCTTCGGGGGGACTAGTATTTGGGAGCAGTTCTTC.